The clone carrying this T cell receptor beta chain has just one count. No antigen is known for it. In the PCR, 60 Vbeta and 13 Jbeta primers were used. The data were produced by immunoSEQ multiplex PCR, yet TCRdb's version contains in-frame clones alone and is incomplete. This table holds 100,000 to 150,000 clones, less than 85% found once. The entry originates in a study of cytomegalovirus exposure and HLA in healthy donors. V lost 8 bases to trimming and J lost 5 bases; unmatched junction nucleotides: 5. CDR3 length: 14 residues. The germline V gene encodes CDR1 MDHEN and CDR2 SYDVKM. Findings and limits, study-wide: Highly shared sequence variants in one cluster were likely a sequencing artifact.

The source is a man aged 35-49 years in good health and CMV-seronegative. This sequence joins TRBV28 and TRBJ2-3, with 12 bases fitting TRBD2. Sequencing was carried out using PBMCs. The CDR3 spells CASLAGGPQDTQYF. The CDR3 DNA reads as TGTGCCAGCCTAGCGGGAGGGCCTCAAGATACGCAGTATTTT. The entire variable domain, with the rest obtained from reference TRBV28 and TRBJ2-3, is as follows: DVKVTQSSRYLVKRTGEKVFLECVQDMDHENMFWYRQDPGLGLRLIYFSYDVKMKEKGDIPEGYSVSREKKERFSLILESASTNQTSMYLCASLAGGPQDTQYFGPGTRLTVL.